These T cell receptor beta chains were read from a single sample in a study of shared clonotypes between healthy human individuals. Using immunoSEQ multiplex PCR, the repertoire was profiled, and TCRdb retains in-frame clones only, with some absent. Here the sample spans over a million clones, 98% being singletons. The sequencing sample was made of naive CD4+ T cells sorted from blood. These receptors were obtained from a man younger than 40 in good health. Both conserved end residues are part of each CDR3. The order of the fields is clone size, J gene, D gene, V gene, CDR3 DNA, CDR3 protein. D genes are given only for firm matches. Size tells how often a clone was seen (once, few, many) or the class of an expanded clone, and some rows leave it out.

clone size: NA
J gene: TRBJ2-7
D gene: TRBD2
V gene: TRBV7-2
CDR3 DNA: TGTGCCAGCAGCCCCAGGCTAGCGGGGATCTACGAGCAGTACTTC
CDR3 protein: CASSPRLAGIYEQYF

clone size: NA
J gene: TRBJ2-2
D gene: NA
V gene: TRBV29-1
CDR3 DNA: TGCAGCGTACCCAAGGGGGACACCGGGGAGCTGTTTTTT
CDR3 protein: CSVPKGDTGELFF

clone size: NA
J gene: TRBJ2-1
D gene: NA
V gene: TRBV7-2
CDR3 DNA: TGTGCCAGCAGCAAAGGACGGTACAATGAGCAGTTCTTC
CDR3 protein: CASSKGRYNEQFF

clone size: NA
J gene: TRBJ1-5
D gene: TRBD1
V gene: TRBV2
CDR3 DNA: TGTGCCAGCAGTTACACCGGGACAGGGCGTCGGCCCCAGCATTTT
CDR3 protein: CASSYTGTGRRPQHF

clone size: NA
J gene: TRBJ2-7
D gene: NA
V gene: TRBV6-1
CDR3 DNA: TGTGCCAGCAGAGGGGGGGACAGGTCCCTACGGGAGCAGTACTTC
CDR3 protein: CASRGGDRSLREQYF

clone size: NA
J gene: TRBJ2-3
D gene: NA
V gene: TRBV7-3
CDR3 DNA: TGTGCCAGCAGCTTAACCCCTTCCCGAGGGGGTCGAGCAAGCCACTCTAGCACAGATACGCAGTATTTT
CDR3 protein: CASSLTPSRGGRASHSSTDTQYF

clone size: NA
J gene: TRBJ1-5
D gene: NA
V gene: TRBV19
CDR3 DNA: TGTGCCAGTAGTGCGGACCGGGTTAGGCCCCAGCATTTT
CDR3 protein: CASSADRVRPQHF

clone size: NA
J gene: TRBJ1-1
D gene: TRBD1
V gene: TRBV6-4
CDR3 DNA: TGTGCCAGCAGGGCCGAAGGGACAGGCGTTTATATAAACACTGAAGCTTTCTTT
CDR3 protein: CASRAEGTGVYINTEAFF

clone size: once
J gene: TRBJ1-2
D gene: NA
V gene: TRBV25-1
CDR3 DNA: TGTGCCAGCAGTTCGAAGTTTTATGGCTACACCTTC
CDR3 protein: CASSSKFYGYTF

clone size: NA
J gene: TRBJ2-5
D gene: NA
V gene: TRBV5-4
CDR3 DNA: TGTGCCAGCAGCGAACGACAGGTCCGGGAGACCCAGTACTTC
CDR3 protein: CASSERQVRETQYF

clone size: NA
J gene: TRBJ2-7
D gene: TRBD1
V gene: TRBV28
CDR3 DNA: TGTGCCAGCAGCTTGACAGGGGGCTTCTACGAGCAGTACTTC
CDR3 protein: CASSLTGGFYEQYF

clone size: NA
J gene: TRBJ1-5
D gene: NA
V gene: TRBV5-1
CDR3 DNA: TGCGCCAGCAGCCCTGGGGAGGGAGGCAATCAGCCCCAGCATTTT
CDR3 protein: CASSPGEGGNQPQHF

clone size: NA
J gene: TRBJ1-4
D gene: NA
V gene: TRBV30
CDR3 DNA: TGTGCCTGGAACGGAGACGGTCCAACTAATGAAAAACTGTTTTTT
CDR3 protein: CAWNGDGPTNEKLFF

clone size: NA
J gene: TRBJ2-3
D gene: NA
V gene: TRBV10-3
CDR3 DNA: TGTGCCATCAGAGGGCCGAGACAGGGCACAGATACGCAGTATTTT
CDR3 protein: CAIRGPRQGTDTQYF

clone size: NA
J gene: TRBJ2-7
D gene: NA
V gene: TRBV23-1
CDR3 DNA: TGCGCCACCACGGGACAATGGTCCTACGAGCAGTACTTC
CDR3 protein: CATTGQWSYEQYF

clone size: once
J gene: TRBJ2-7
D gene: NA
V gene: TRBV6-1
CDR3 DNA: TGTGCCAGCAGTGCCTCGACACTTTCCTACGAGCAGTACTTC
CDR3 protein: CASSASTLSYEQYF

clone size: NA
J gene: TRBJ2-2
D gene: NA
V gene: TRBV19
CDR3 DNA: TGTGCCAGTAGCCAGGACCGATTGAACACCGGGGAGCTGTTTTTT
CDR3 protein: CASSQDRLNTGELFF

clone size: NA
J gene: TRBJ2-7
D gene: NA
V gene: TRBV6-1
CDR3 DNA: TGTGCCAGCAGTGACTTGAGCAAAAGCTACGAGCAGTACTTC
CDR3 protein: CASSDLSKSYEQYF

clone size: NA
J gene: TRBJ1-5
D gene: NA
V gene: TRBV6-1
CDR3 DNA: TGTGCCAGCAGTGAAATCTCCCATCAGCCCCAGCATTTT
CDR3 protein: CASSEISHQPQHF

clone size: NA
J gene: TRBJ1-2
D gene: NA
V gene: TRBV11-2
CDR3 DNA: TGTGCCAGCAAGGAGGCTAACTATGGCTACACCTTC
CDR3 protein: CASKEANYGYTF

clone size: NA
J gene: TRBJ2-5
D gene: TRBD2
V gene: TRBV27
CDR3 DNA: TGTGCCAGCAGTTCAAAAGGGGTGGGTAGCGGGAGACCCCAAGAGACCCAGTACTTC
CDR3 protein: CASSSKGVGSGRPQETQYF

clone size: NA
J gene: TRBJ2-7
D gene: TRBD2
V gene: TRBV7-9
CDR3 DNA: TGTGCCAGCAGCTCTAGCGGGTCCTACGAGCAGTACTTC
CDR3 protein: CASSSSGSYEQYF

clone size: NA
J gene: TRBJ2-1
D gene: NA
V gene: TRBV28
CDR3 DNA: TGTGCCAGCAGTTTAGCGGCGAACTCCTACAATGAGCAGTTCTTC
CDR3 protein: CASSLAANSYNEQFF

clone size: NA
J gene: TRBJ1-1
D gene: TRBD1
V gene: TRBV18
CDR3 DNA: TGTGCCAGCTCACCAAGGAAACAGGGGGGGGCTTTCTTT
CDR3 protein: CASSPRKQGGAFF

clone size: NA
J gene: TRBJ2-1
D gene: TRBD1
V gene: TRBV5-1
CDR3 DNA: TGCGCCAGCAGCCCGGGGACAGGGGTCTACAATGAGCAGTTCTTC
CDR3 protein: CASSPGTGVYNEQFF

clone size: NA
J gene: TRBJ1-3
D gene: NA
V gene: TRBV7-2
CDR3 DNA: TGTGCCAGCAGCTTAGCTCCCAGTAGCTCTGGAAACACCATATATTTT
CDR3 protein: CASSLAPSSSGNTIYF

clone size: NA
J gene: TRBJ2-5
D gene: NA
V gene: TRBV18
CDR3 DNA: TGTGCCAGCTCACCCCTTTGGCTACAAGAGACCCAGTACTTC
CDR3 protein: CASSPLWLQETQYF

clone size: once
J gene: TRBJ2-6
D gene: NA
V gene: TRBV14
CDR3 DNA: TGTGCCAGCAGCCAAGGTGAGGGGGCCAACGTCCTGACTTTC
CDR3 protein: CASSQGEGANVLTF

clone size: NA
J gene: TRBJ1-1
D gene: NA
V gene: TRBV11-3
CDR3 DNA: TGTGCCAGCAGCCGAACCACAGGGTCGGAGGGGAACACTGAAGCTTTCTTT
CDR3 protein: CASSRTTGSEGNTEAFF

clone size: NA
J gene: TRBJ2-2
D gene: TRBD1
V gene: TRBV9
CDR3 DNA: TGTGCCAGCAGCGTAGTTTCGGGACAGGGCGGGACCGGGGAGCTGTTTTTT
CDR3 protein: CASSVVSGQGGTGELFF

clone size: NA
J gene: TRBJ1-2
D gene: NA
V gene: TRBV11-2
CDR3 DNA: TGTGCCAGCAGCTTAGGGATGGGTCTCTATGGCTACACCTTC
CDR3 protein: CASSLGMGLYGYTF

clone size: NA
J gene: TRBJ1-1
D gene: TRBD1
V gene: TRBV9
CDR3 DNA: TGTGCCAGCAGCGTACCGACAGGGCTGGGCACTGAAGCTTTCTTT
CDR3 protein: CASSVPTGLGTEAFF

clone size: NA
J gene: TRBJ2-7
D gene: NA
V gene: TRBV6-1
CDR3 DNA: TGTGCCAGCAGTATTAGCAGGACCTACGAGCAGTACTTC
CDR3 protein: CASSISRTYEQYF

clone size: NA
J gene: TRBJ2-7
D gene: NA
V gene: TRBV11-2
CDR3 DNA: TGTGCCAGCAGCGGGTCATGGCGTCCCTACGAGCAGTACTTC
CDR3 protein: CASSGSWRPYEQYF

clone size: NA
J gene: TRBJ2-1
D gene: NA
V gene: TRBV5-1
CDR3 DNA: TGCGCCAGCAGCCTCAGGTCACGCTCCTACAATGAGCAGTTCTTC
CDR3 protein: CASSLRSRSYNEQFF

clone size: NA
J gene: TRBJ2-7
D gene: TRBD2
V gene: TRBV28
CDR3 DNA: TGTGCCAGCAGGTCCCCGGGACTAGAGTACTACGAGCAGTACTTC
CDR3 protein: CASRSPGLEYYEQYF

clone size: NA
J gene: TRBJ2-1
D gene: NA
V gene: TRBV5-1
CDR3 DNA: TGCGCCAGCAGCTTGATAACGAATGAGCAGTTCTTC
CDR3 protein: CASSLITNEQFF

clone size: once
J gene: TRBJ2-7
D gene: TRBD1
V gene: TRBV19
CDR3 DNA: TGTGCCAGTAGCATAACAGGGGCTCCCAGCCACGAGCAGTACTTC
CDR3 protein: CASSITGAPSHEQYF

clone size: NA
J gene: TRBJ2-1
D gene: TRBD2
V gene: TRBV19
CDR3 DNA: TGTGCCACCCAAAGCGGGACCTTCTACAATGAGCAGTTCTTC
CDR3 protein: CATQSGTFYNEQFF

clone size: NA
J gene: TRBJ1-5
D gene: NA
V gene: TRBV5-6
CDR3 DNA: TGTGCCAGCAGCTTGGGCAGGGTCGGTCAGCCCCAGCATTTT
CDR3 protein: CASSLGRVGQPQHF

clone size: NA
J gene: TRBJ2-7
D gene: TRBD2
V gene: TRBV7-8
CDR3 DNA: TGTGCCAGCAGCCCGACTAGCGGGGCCTCCTACGAGCAGTACTTC
CDR3 protein: CASSPTSGASYEQYF

clone size: NA
J gene: TRBJ1-5
D gene: TRBD1
V gene: TRBV28
CDR3 DNA: TGTGCCAGCAGCCGGACAGGCCCCGGGTTGGGTCAGCCCCAGCATTTT
CDR3 protein: CASSRTGPGLGQPQHF

clone size: NA
J gene: TRBJ2-7
D gene: TRBD2
V gene: TRBV19
CDR3 DNA: TGTGCCAGTAGTACCGGGACTAGCGGCAGCTACGAGCAGTACTTC
CDR3 protein: CASSTGTSGSYEQYF

clone size: NA
J gene: TRBJ2-7
D gene: TRBD2
V gene: TRBV5-6
CDR3 DNA: TGTGCCAGCAGCTTACAAGCGGGAGGCTACGAGCAGTACTTC
CDR3 protein: CASSLQAGGYEQYF

clone size: NA
J gene: TRBJ2-5
D gene: NA
V gene: TRBV10-1
CDR3 DNA: TGCGCCAGCAGTGAGTCGGAGGGAGGCCCAGAGACCCAGTACTTC
CDR3 protein: CASSESEGGPETQYF

clone size: NA
J gene: TRBJ2-7
D gene: NA
V gene: TRBV9
CDR3 DNA: TGTGCCAGCAGCATCTCGTCACGCCCAGACTCCTACGAGCAGTACTTC
CDR3 protein: CASSISSRPDSYEQYF

clone size: once
J gene: TRBJ2-1
D gene: TRBD1
V gene: TRBV14
CDR3 DNA: TGTGCCAACACCCCGGGACAGGGATACAATGAGCAGTTCTTC
CDR3 protein: CANTPGQGYNEQFF

clone size: NA
J gene: TRBJ2-1
D gene: TRBD2
V gene: TRBV18
CDR3 DNA: TGTGCCAGCTCACCACAGTTAACTAGCGGGAGATCCTACAATGAGCAGTTCTTC
CDR3 protein: CASSPQLTSGRSYNEQFF

clone size: NA
J gene: TRBJ2-7
D gene: NA
V gene: TRBV5-4
CDR3 DNA: TGTGCCAGACAGACAAGCTCCTACGAGCAGTACTTC
CDR3 protein: CARQTSSYEQYF

clone size: NA
J gene: TRBJ2-2
D gene: NA
V gene: TRBV11-2
CDR3 DNA: TGTGCCAGCAGCTTGAAGCCCCCTGGGGCCGGGGAGCTGTTTTTT
CDR3 protein: CASSLKPPGAGELFF

clone size: once
J gene: TRBJ1-4
D gene: NA
V gene: TRBV5-4
CDR3 DNA: TGTGCCAGCAGCATGGGGGGCTCTGAAAAACTGTTTTTT
CDR3 protein: CASSMGGSEKLFF

clone size: once
J gene: TRBJ1-2
D gene: NA
V gene: TRBV15
CDR3 DNA: TGTGCCACCAGCAGACCCCGACAGGACAACCAGGGCTACACCTTC
CDR3 protein: CATSRPRQDNQGYTF

clone size: NA
J gene: TRBJ2-1
D gene: TRBD2
V gene: TRBV9
CDR3 DNA: TGTGCCAGCAGCCCCCTACTAGCGGGAGTGGAGCAGTTCTTC
CDR3 protein: CASSPLLAGVEQFF

clone size: NA
J gene: TRBJ1-4
D gene: NA
V gene: TRBV5-1
CDR3 DNA: TGCGCCAGCAGCTTGGAGGCCGGTAGGAATGAAAAACTGTTTTTT
CDR3 protein: CASSLEAGRNEKLFF

clone size: NA
J gene: TRBJ1-4
D gene: NA
V gene: TRBV11-2
CDR3 DNA: TGTGCCAGCAGCTTTTACGCAACTAATGAAAAACTGTTTTTT
CDR3 protein: CASSFYATNEKLFF

clone size: once
J gene: TRBJ2-1
D gene: TRBD2
V gene: TRBV7-2
CDR3 DNA: TGTGCCAGCAGCTCCTCACGTCTAGCGGGACAATACAATGAGCAGTTCTTC
CDR3 protein: CASSSSRLAGQYNEQFF

clone size: NA
J gene: TRBJ2-7
D gene: NA
V gene: TRBV6-1
CDR3 DNA: TGTGCCAGCAGTGACAACCCCCCTCCCGGGCAGTACTTC
CDR3 protein: CASSDNPPPGQYF

clone size: NA
J gene: TRBJ2-1
D gene: NA
V gene: TRBV19
CDR3 DNA: TGTGCCACAGTGGGGCCGGGACTCCGGGGAGGTGGTGAGCAGTTCTTC
CDR3 protein: CATVGPGLRGGGEQFF